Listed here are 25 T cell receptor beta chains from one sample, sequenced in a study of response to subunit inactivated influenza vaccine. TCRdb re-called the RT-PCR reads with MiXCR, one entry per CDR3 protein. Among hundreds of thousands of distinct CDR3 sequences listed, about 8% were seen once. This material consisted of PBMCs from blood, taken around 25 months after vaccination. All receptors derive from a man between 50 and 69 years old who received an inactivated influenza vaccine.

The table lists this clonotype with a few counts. CDR3 protein: CASRNHRTGDNEQFF. The CDR3 DNA sequence: TGTGCCAGCAGAAACCATCGGACAGGGGACAATGAGCAGTTCTTC. The chain carries TRBV12-3 or TRBV12-4 and TRBJ2-1; 9 nucleotides agree with TRBD1. The J segment lost 5 bases and the V segment lost 6 bases, leaving 8 bases of the junction unmatched. This CDR3 comprises 15 residues.

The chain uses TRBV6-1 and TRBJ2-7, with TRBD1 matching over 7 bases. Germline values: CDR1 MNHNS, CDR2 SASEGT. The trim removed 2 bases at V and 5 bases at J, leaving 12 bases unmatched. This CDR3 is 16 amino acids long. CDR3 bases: TGTGCCAGCAGTGAATTCTACAGGGGCCTCCTGGACGAGCAGTACTTC. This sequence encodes CASSEFYRGLLDEQYF.

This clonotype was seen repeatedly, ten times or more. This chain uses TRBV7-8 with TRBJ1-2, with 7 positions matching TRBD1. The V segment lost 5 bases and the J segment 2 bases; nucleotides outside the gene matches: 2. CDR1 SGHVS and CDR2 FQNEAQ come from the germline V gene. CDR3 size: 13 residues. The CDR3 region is CASSEGQNYGYTF. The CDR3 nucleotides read TGTGCCAGCAGCGAGGGACAGAACTATGGCTACACCTTC.

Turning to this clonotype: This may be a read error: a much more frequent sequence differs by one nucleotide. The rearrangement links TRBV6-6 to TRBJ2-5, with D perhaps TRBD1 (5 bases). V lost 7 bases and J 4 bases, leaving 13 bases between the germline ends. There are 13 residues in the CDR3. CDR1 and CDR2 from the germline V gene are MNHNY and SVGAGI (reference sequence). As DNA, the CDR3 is TGTGCCAGCAAAAACAGGTTTCTAGAGACCCAGTACTTC. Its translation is CASKNRFLETQYF.

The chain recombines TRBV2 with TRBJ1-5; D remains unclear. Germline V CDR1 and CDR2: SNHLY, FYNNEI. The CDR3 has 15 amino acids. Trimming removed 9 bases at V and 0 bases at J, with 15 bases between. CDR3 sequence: CASTRDAYSNQPQHF. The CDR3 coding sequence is TGTGCCAGTACAAGAGACGCGTATAGCAATCAGCCCCAGCATTTT.

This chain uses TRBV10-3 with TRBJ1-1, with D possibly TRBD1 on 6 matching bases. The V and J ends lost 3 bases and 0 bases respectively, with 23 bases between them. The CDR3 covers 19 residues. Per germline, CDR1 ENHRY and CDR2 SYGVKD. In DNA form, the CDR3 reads TGTGCCATCAGTGATGGAGATGGGACAAGGGCTTTCATGAACACTGAAGCTTTCTTT. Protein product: CAISDGDGTRAFMNTEAFF.

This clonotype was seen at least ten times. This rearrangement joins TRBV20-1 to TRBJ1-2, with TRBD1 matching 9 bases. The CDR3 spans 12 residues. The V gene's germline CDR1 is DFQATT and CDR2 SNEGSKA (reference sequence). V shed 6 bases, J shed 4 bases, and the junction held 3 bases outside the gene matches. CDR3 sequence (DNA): TGCAGTGCCAAGACAGGGGGCTATGGCTACACCTTC. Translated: CSAKTGGYGYTF.

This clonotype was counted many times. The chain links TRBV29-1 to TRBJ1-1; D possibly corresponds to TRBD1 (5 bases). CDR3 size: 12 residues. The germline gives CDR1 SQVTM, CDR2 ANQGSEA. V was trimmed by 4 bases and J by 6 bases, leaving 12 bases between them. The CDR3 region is CSVGERGPEAFF. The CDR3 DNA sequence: TGCAGCGTTGGGGAAAGGGGCCCTGAAGCTTTCTTT.

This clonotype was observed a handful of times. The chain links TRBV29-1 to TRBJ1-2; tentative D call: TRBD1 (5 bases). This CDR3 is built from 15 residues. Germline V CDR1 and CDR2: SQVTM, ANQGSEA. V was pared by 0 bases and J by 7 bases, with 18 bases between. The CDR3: CSVEDRGTRSGGYTF. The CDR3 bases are TGCAGCGTTGAAGATCGGGGGACGAGGAGCGGTGGCTACACCTTC.

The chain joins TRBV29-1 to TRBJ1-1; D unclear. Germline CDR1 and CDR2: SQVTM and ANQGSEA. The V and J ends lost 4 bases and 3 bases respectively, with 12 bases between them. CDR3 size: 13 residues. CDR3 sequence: CSVGGSPDTEAFF. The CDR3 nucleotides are TGCAGCGTTGGAGGCAGTCCTGACACTGAAGCTTTCTTT.

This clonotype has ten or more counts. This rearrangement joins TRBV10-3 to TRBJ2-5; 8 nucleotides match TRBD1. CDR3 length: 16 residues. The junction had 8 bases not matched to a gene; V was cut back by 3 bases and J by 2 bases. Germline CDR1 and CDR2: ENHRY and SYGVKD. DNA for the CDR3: TGTGCCATCAGTGAATCTCCCTACAGGGGGCAAGAGACCCAGTACTTC. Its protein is CAISESPYRGQETQYF.

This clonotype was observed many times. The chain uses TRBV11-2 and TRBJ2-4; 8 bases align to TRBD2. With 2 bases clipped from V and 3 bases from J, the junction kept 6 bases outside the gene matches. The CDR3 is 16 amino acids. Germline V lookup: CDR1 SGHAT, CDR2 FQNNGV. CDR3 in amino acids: CASSLYGSGGKNIQYF. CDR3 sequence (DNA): TGTGCCAGCAGCTTATATGGGAGCGGGGGCAAAAACATTCAGTACTTC.

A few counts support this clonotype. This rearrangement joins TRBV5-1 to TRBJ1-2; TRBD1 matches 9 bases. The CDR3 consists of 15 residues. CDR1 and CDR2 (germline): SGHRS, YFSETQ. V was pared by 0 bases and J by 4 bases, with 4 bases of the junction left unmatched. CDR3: CASSLDGTGPYGYTF. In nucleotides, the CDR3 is TGCGCCAGCAGCTTGGATGGGACAGGGCCCTATGGCTACACCTTC. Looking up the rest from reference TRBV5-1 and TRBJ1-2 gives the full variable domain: KAGVTQTPRYLIKTRGQQVTLSCSPISGHRSVSWYQQTPGQGLQFLFEYFSETQRNKGNFPGRFSGRQFSNSRSEMNVSTLELGDSALYLCASSLDGTGPYGYTFGSGTRLTVV.

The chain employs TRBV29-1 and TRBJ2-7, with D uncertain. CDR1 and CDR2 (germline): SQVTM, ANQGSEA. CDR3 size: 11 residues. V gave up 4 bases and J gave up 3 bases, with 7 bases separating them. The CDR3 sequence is CSVVAHYEQYF. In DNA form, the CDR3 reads TGCAGCGTTGTGGCACACTACGAGCAGTACTTC.

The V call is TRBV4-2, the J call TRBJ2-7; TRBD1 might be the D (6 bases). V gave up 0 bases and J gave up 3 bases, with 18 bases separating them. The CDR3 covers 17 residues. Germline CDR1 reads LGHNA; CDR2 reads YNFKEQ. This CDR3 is CASSQERVLQGYYEQYF. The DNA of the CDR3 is TGTGCCAGCAGCCAAGAAAGAGTACTTCAGGGGTACTACGAGCAGTACTTC.

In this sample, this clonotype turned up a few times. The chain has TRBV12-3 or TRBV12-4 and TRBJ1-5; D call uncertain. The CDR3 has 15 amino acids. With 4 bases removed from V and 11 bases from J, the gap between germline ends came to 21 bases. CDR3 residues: CASSSPDVREWAQHF. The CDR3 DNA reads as TGTGCCAGCAGTTCCCCGGACGTTCGGGAATGGGCCCAGCATTTT.

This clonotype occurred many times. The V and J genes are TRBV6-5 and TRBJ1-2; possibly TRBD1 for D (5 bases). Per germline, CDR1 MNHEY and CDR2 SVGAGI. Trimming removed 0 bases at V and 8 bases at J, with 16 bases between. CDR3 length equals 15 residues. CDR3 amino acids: CASSYSPGPVYGYTF. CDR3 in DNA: TGTGCCAGCAGTTACTCCCCGGGACCGGTTTACGGCTACACCTTC.

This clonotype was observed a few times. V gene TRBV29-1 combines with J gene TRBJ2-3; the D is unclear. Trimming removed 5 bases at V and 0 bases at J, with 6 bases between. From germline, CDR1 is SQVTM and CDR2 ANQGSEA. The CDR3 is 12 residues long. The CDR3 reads CSVSASTDTQYF. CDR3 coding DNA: TGCAGCGTTAGCGCGAGCACAGATACGCAGTATTTT.

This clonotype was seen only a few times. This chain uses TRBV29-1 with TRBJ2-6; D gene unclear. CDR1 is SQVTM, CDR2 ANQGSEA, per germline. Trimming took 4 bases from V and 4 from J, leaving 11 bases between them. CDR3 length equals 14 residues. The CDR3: CSVGRGGGANVLTF. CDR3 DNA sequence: TGCAGCGTTGGTCGAGGTGGCGGGGCCAACGTCCTGACTTTC.

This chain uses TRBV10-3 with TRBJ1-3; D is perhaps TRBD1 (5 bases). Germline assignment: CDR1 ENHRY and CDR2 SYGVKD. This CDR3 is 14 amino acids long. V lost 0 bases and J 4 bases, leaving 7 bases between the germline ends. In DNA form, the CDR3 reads TGTGCCATCAGTGAGTCCGGGGGAGGAAACACCATATATTTT. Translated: CAISESGGGNTIYF.

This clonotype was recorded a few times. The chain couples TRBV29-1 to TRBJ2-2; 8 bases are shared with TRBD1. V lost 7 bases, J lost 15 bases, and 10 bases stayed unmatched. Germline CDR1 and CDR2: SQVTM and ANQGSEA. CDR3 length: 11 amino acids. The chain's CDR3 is CSGRGSTGVFF. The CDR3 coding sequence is TGCAGCGGGAGGGGATCGACAGGGGTGTTTTTT.

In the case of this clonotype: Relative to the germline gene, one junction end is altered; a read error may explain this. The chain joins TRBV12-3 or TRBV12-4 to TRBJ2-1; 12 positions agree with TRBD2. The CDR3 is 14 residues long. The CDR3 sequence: CASSRLAGGPRLVF. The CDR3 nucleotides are TGTGCCAGCAGCCGCCTAGCGGGGGGGCCCCGTTTGGTCTTC.

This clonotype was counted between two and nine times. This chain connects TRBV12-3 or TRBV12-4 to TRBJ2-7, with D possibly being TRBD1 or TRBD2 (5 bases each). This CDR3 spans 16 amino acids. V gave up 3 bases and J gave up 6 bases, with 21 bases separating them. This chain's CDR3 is CASSFLVPGRGGEQYF. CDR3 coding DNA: TGTGCCAGCAGTTTCCTCGTACCGGGACGTGGGGGCGAGCAGTACTTC.

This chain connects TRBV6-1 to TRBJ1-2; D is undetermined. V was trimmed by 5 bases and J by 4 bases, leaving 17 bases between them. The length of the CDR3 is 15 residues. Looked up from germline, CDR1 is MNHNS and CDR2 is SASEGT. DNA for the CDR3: TGTGCCAGCAGTCTAAGTCGTGATCGCTCCTATGGCTACACCTTC. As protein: CASSLSRDRSYGYTF.

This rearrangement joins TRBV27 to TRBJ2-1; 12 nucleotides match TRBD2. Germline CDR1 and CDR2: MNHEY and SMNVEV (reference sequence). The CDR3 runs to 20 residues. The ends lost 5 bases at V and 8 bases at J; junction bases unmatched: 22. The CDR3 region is CASSPRAASGRAFPSYEQFF. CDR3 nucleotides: TGTGCCAGCAGTCCAAGGGCGGCTAGCGGGAGGGCCTTCCCTAGCTATGAGCAGTTCTTC.